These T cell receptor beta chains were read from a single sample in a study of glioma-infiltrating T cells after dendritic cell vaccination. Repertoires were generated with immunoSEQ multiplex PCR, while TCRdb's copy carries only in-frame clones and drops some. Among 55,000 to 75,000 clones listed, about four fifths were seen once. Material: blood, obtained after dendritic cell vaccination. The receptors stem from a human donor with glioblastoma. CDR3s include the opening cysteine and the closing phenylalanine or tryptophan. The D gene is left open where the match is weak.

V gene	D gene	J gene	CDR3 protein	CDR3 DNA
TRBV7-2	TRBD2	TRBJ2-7	CASSLDVGGAYEQYF	TGTGCCAGCAGCTTAGACGTGGGAGGGGCCTACGAGCAGTACTTC
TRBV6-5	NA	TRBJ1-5	CASSHQGLGQPQHF	TGTGCCAGCAGCCACCAGGGGTTAGGTCAGCCCCAGCATTTT
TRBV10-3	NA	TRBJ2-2	CATQGTPNHTGELFF	TGTGCCACCCAGGGGACACCGAACCACACCGGGGAGCTGTTTTTT
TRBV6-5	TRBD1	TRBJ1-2	CASSMGQRRGYTF	TGTGCCAGCAGCATGGGACAGCGAAGGGGCTACACCTTC
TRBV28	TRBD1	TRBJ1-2	CASRPRTGGGYGYTF	TGTGCCAGCAGACCCCGGACAGGAGGGGGCTATGGCTACACCTTC
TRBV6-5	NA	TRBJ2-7	CASSYLASYEQYF	TGTGCCAGCAGTTACCTAGCCTCCTACGAGCAGTACTTC
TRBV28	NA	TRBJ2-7	CRVSYEQYF	TGTAGAGTTTCCTACGAGCAGTACTTC
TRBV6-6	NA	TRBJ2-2	CASRPPRTLNTGELFF	TGTGCCAGCAGACCACCCCGGACACTAAACACCGGGGAGCTGTTTTTT
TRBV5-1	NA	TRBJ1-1	CASSLVKAFSTGNTEAFF	TGCGCCAGCAGCTTGGTAAAGGCCTTTTCGACAGGGAACACTGAAGCTTTCTTT
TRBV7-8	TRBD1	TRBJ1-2	CASSFTGGGYGYTF	TGTGCCAGCAGCTTTACAGGGGGCGGCTATGGCTACACCTTC
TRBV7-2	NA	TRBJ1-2	CASSLISQIYGYTF	TGTGCCAGCAGCTTAATTTCACAGATTTATGGCTACACCTTC
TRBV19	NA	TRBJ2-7	CASSVTTGTYEQYF	TGTGCCAGTAGCGTGACGACGGGAACCTACGAGCAGTACTTC
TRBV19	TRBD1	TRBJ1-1	CASSTSGQAEAFF	TGTGCCAGTAGTACCTCAGGACAGGCTGAAGCTTTCTTT
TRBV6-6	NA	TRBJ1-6	CASSYSMTDYSPLHF	TGTGCCAGCAGTTACTCGATGACAGACTATTCACCCCTCCACTTT
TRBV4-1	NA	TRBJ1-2	CASSPIGAGGYTF	TGCGCCAGCAGCCCCATAGGGGCTGGGGGCTACACCTTC
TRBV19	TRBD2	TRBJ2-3	CARPGGSTDTQYF	TGTGCCAGGCCCGGGGGGTCCACAGATACGCAGTATTTT
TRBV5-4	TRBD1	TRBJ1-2	CASSRTGFNYGYTF	TGTGCCAGCAGCAGGACAGGCTTTAACTATGGCTACACCTTC
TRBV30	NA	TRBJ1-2	CAWKWNRQRSNYGYTF	TGTGCCTGGAAGTGGAACAGGCAGCGCTCTAACTATGGCTACACCTTC
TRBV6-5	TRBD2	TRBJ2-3	CASSYRPSGLNTQYF	TGTGCCAGCAGTTACAGGCCTAGCGGGCTAAATACGCAGTATTTT
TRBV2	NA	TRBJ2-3	CASKLQRISTDTQYF	TGTGCCAGCAAGTTGCAGCGGATTAGCACAGATACGCAGTATTTT
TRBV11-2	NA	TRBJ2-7	CASSLGATSYEQYF	TGTGCCAGCAGCTTAGGAGCTACCTCCTACGAGCAGTACTTC
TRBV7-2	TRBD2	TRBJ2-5	CASSLARVTSRETQYF	TGTGCCAGCAGCTTAGCGCGGGTGACTAGCCGAGAGACCCAGTACTTC
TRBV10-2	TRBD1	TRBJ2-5	CASSVFDRAETQYF	TGCGCCAGCAGTGTTTTCGACAGGGCAGAGACCCAGTACTTC
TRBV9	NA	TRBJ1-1	CASSVGSQGEAFF	TGTGCCAGCAGCGTAGGGTCCCAGGGTGAAGCTTTCTTT
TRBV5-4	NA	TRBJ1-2	CASSAWSRGGYTF	TGTGCCAGCAGCGCCTGGTCCCGCGGTGGCTACACCTTC
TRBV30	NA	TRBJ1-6	CAWTMPDKSSYNSPLHF	TGTGCCTGGACCATGCCCGACAAAAGCTCCTATAATTCACCCCTCCACTTT
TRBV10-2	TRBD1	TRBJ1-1	CASSEGQGETEAFF	TGCGCCAGCAGTGAGGGACAGGGGGAAACTGAAGCTTTCTTT